This record looks at one TCR beta chain sequence and its context. As yet, its antigen is unknown. The sample is drawn from a study of T-cell memory formation after mild COVID-19. Study at large: TCR clusters were mostly donor specific.

General observations from the study: The study found balanced CD4/CD8 in clones contracting day 15 to 85 and a CD4+ lean in later expanders. Clones that contracted clustered mainly in CM and EM if CD4+ and in EMRA if CD8+.

Trimming left V 6 bases short and J 3 bases short, with 12 bases between. Germline lookup yields CDR1 SNHLY and CDR2 FYNNEI. The CDR3 consists of 13 residues. TCRdb re-derived calls from the 5' RACE reads in MiXCR, one entry per CDR3 protein. Here the sample spans 45,000 to 55,000 distinct CDR3 sequences, around 9.7% being singletons. The receptor was isolated from an adult woman who had mild COVID-19 (a few samples of this study predate the infection). Cell type and time point are not known. The chain uses TRBV2 and TRBJ2-7; D unclear. Sample: PBMCs or a T cell subset sorted from them (not recorded which). In nucleotides, the CDR3 is TGTGCCAGCAGCCTGTCTCCCAGCTACGAGCAGTACTTC. Amino acid sequence: CASSLSPSYEQYF.